This TCR beta chain was sequenced during a study of PD-1 blockade in classical Hodgkin lymphoma. For the study at large: The study gave patients nivolumab 3 mg/kg intravenously every 2 weeks.

Clones were read by immunoSEQ multiplex PCR, and TCRdb kept only the in-frame ones, dropping some. The sample records 35,000 to 45,000 clones, 70% to 80% being singletons. This clone was observed once. The antigen is unknown. The CDR3 is 14 residues long. V lost 3 bases to trimming and J lost 5 bases, with 10 bases between them. Germline CDR1 and CDR2: LNHNV and YYDKDF (reference sequence). Every patient relapsed after autologous stem cell transplantation, and brentuximab vedotin exposure varied. Findings and limits, study-wide: Some patients began nivolumab under 1 year after ASCT. These patients were excluded from later analyses. Reported baseline diversity: healthy donors highest, relapsed/refractory patients lowest.

The origin of this receptor is a human donor with classical Hodgkin lymphoma. Sample: peripheral blood mononuclear cells (PBMCs), taken at baseline. The J gene is TRBJ2-2, the V gene TRBV15; D is possibly TRBD1 or TRBD2 (5 bases each). The CDR3: CATSRPGATGELFF. The CDR3 region has the DNA TGTGCCACCAGCAGGCCCGGGGCTACCGGGGAGCTGTTTTTT. Filled out from reference TRBV15 and TRBJ2-2, the complete variable domain reads DAMVIQNPRYQVTQFGKPVTLSCSQTLNHNVMYWYQQKSSQAPKLLFHYYDKDFNNEADTPDNFQSRRPNTSFCFLDIRSPGLGDTAMYLCATSRPGATGELFFGEGSRLTVL.